The rows below give T cell receptor beta chains drawn from one sample of a study of tumor-infiltrating lymphocytes in localized non-small cell lung cancer. The method was immunoSEQ multiplex PCR; TCRdb's version includes in-frame clones alone and lacks a portion of them. This repertoire shows roughly 7,400 clones, over 65% found once; its top ten account for approximately 8.8%. Sequenced sample: lung tumor tissue. The receptors were sampled from a human donor with non-small cell lung cancer. The CDR3 runs from the conserved cysteine through the conserved F or W. The order of the fields is V gene, D gene, J gene, clone size, CDR3 protein, CDR3 DNA. A D gene is named only where the DNA matches it firmly. Some rows mark clone size as missing; the rest say once, few, many or name a class of expanded clone.

>TRBV14|.|TRBJ2-2|few
CASSQASGRTGELFF
TGTGCCAGCAGCCAAGCCTCAGGGCGAACCGGGGAGCTGTTTTTT
>TRBV6-5|TRBD1|TRBJ2-7|once
CASSRTGNEQYF
TGTGCCAGCAGCCGGACAGGGAACGAGCAGTACTTC
>TRBV30|.|TRBJ2-1|few
CAWSSAGAFGSEQFF
TGTGCCTGGAGTTCTGCGGGGGCTTTTGGGTCCGAGCAGTTCTTC
>TRBV4-1|.|TRBJ1-2|.
CASSQDLGRGYTF
TGCGCCAGCAGCCAAGATTTGGGGCGCGGCTACACCTTC
>TRBV18|.|TRBJ2-3|.
CASLRLGDTQYF
TGTGCCAGCTTACGACTTGGAGATACGCAGTATTTT
>TRBV28|.|TRBJ1-2|few
CASSLSEGFVRVYTF
TGTGCCAGCAGTTTATCAGAGGGATTCGTCCGAGTGTACACCTTC
>TRBV5-6|TRBD2|TRBJ2-5|.
CASSLVAGGRETQYF
TGTGCCAGCAGCTTGGTAGCGGGGGGTCGGGAGACCCAGTACTTC
>TRBV28|.|TRBJ2-7|.
CASTHKALISYEQYF
TGTGCCAGCACCCATAAGGCGCTGATCTCCTACGAGCAGTACTTC
>TRBV27|.|TRBJ2-5|.
CASSFDRRGTQYF
TGTGCCAGCAGCTTTGACAGGCGCGGGACCCAGTACTTC
>TRBV4-1|.|TRBJ2-1|large
CASSQDESRIVYNEQFF
TGCGCCAGCAGCCAAGATGAGTCGCGGATAGTGTACAATGAGCAGTTCTTC
>TRBV29-1|.|TRBJ1-1|.
CSVENRGGGREAFF
TGCAGCGTTGAAAACCGCGGAGGGGGTCGAGAAGCTTTCTTT
>TRBV7-2|.|TRBJ1-2|.
CASSLERYGYTF
TGTGCCAGCAGCTTAGAACGGTATGGCTACACCTTC
>TRBV27|TRBD2|TRBJ2-1|.
CASLPGGGRYNEQFF
TGTGCCAGCCTCCCCGGGGGGGGGAGGTACAATGAGCAGTTCTTC
>TRBV6-1|.|TRBJ1-1|.
CASSGSQGGAEAFF
TGTGCCAGCAGTGGGTCCCAGGGAGGCGCTGAAGCTTTCTTT
>TRBV6-5|.|TRBJ2-5|.
CASRQGSETQYF
TGTGCCAGCAGACAGGGATCGGAGACCCAGTACTTC
>TRBV7-9|.|TRBJ1-1|few
CASSMTRLEAFF
TGTGCCAGCAGCATGACCCGGCTTGAAGCTTTCTTT
>TRBV6-1|.|TRBJ2-6|.
CASSERANVLTF
TGTGCCAGCAGTGAACGGGCCAACGTCCTGACTTTC
>TRBV10-1|.|TRBJ1-4|.
CASSGALGEKLFF
TGCGCCAGCAGCGGGGCGTTGGGGGAAAAACTGTTTTTT
>TRBV5-1|.|TRBJ2-3|once
CASSLEAATDTQYF
TGCGCCAGCAGCTTGGAGGCAGCCACAGATACGCAGTATTTT
>TRBV7-9|.|TRBJ1-1|few
CASSALGGLNTEAFF
TGTGCCAGCAGCGCCCTTGGGGGGCTCAACACTGAAGCTTTCTTT
>TRBV10-3|TRBD1|TRBJ2-7|.
CAISRDRDSSYEQYF
TGTGCCATCAGCCGGGACAGGGATAGCTCCTACGAGCAGTACTTC
>TRBV30|.|TRBJ2-1|few
CAWSVVDEQFF
TGTGCCTGGAGTGTAGTTGATGAGCAGTTCTTC
>TRBV5-4|.|TRBJ1-4|.
CASSLFATNEKLFF
TGTGCCAGCAGCTTGTTTGCAACTAATGAAAAACTGTTTTTT
>TRBV30|.|TRBJ1-1|.
CAWSFRQNTEAFF
TGTGCCTGGAGTTTCCGACAGAACACTGAAGCTTTCTTT
>TRBV18|TRBD1|TRBJ1-1|once
CASSVQGANTEAFF
TGTGCCAGCTCAGTACAGGGGGCAAACACTGAAGCTTTCTTT
>TRBV20-1|.|TRBJ1-1|.
CSARRQGQAFF
TGCAGTGCTAGAAGGCAGGGACAAGCTTTCTTT
>TRBV29-1|.|TRBJ1-2|.
CSVGGDSYGYTF
TGCAGCGTAGGAGGAGACAGCTATGGCTACACCTTC
>TRBV30|.|TRBJ2-5|.
CAWSVDSQETQYF
TGTGCCTGGAGTGTGGACAGCCAAGAGACCCAGTACTTC
>TRBV7-9|TRBD1|TRBJ2-1|.
CASSLQGAASGRRNEQFF
TGTGCCAGCAGCCTACAGGGGGCGGCTAGCGGAAGACGTAATGAGCAGTTCTTC
>TRBV19|TRBD1|TRBJ1-2|.
CASSIGQGAGGYTF
TGTGCCAGTAGTATCGGACAGGGGGCAGGAGGCTACACCTTC
>TRBV29-1|TRBD2|TRBJ2-1|.
CSVGTSGYNEQFF
TGCAGCGTGGGGACTAGCGGTTACAATGAGCAGTTCTTC
>TRBV5-6|TRBD1|TRBJ1-2|.
CASSSGTGLGYYGYTF
TGTGCCAGCAGCTCCGGGACAGGGCTTGGGTACTATGGCTACACCTTC
>TRBV14|.|TRBJ1-1|.
CASSQQGYTEAFF
TGTGCCAGCAGCCAACAGGGATACACTGAAGCTTTCTTT
>TRBV29-1|.|TRBJ2-2|.
CSVFLVGRAGELFF
TGCAGCGTTTTCCTCGTCGGAAGGGCCGGGGAGCTGTTTTTT
>TRBV28|TRBD1|TRBJ2-7|few
CASWDRVYEQYF
TGTGCCAGCTGGGACAGGGTCTACGAGCAGTACTTC
>TRBV9|.|TRBJ2-1|few
CASSGGLGGSYNEQFF
TGTGCCAGCAGCGGGGGTTTGGGCGGCTCCTACAATGAGCAGTTCTTC
>TRBV27|.|TRBJ1-1|.
CASSLYSNLNTEAFF
TGTGCCAGCAGTTTATATTCCAATTTGAACACTGAAGCTTTCTTT
>TRBV18|.|TRBJ1-1|.
CASSQSGKQNTEAFF
TGTGCCAGCTCACAGTCAGGGAAACAGAACACTGAAGCTTTCTTT
>TRBV5-1|TRBD1|TRBJ1-1|.
CASRADRGWNTEAFF
TGCGCCAGCAGAGCAGACAGGGGGTGGAACACTGAAGCTTTCTTT
>TRBV10-3|.|TRBJ2-5|.
CAIRGGGGQETQYF
TGTGCCATCAGGGGGGGAGGAGGCCAAGAGACCCAGTACTTC
>TRBV11-2|TRBD1|TRBJ1-2|.
CASSSRTGELYGYTF
TGTGCCAGCAGCTCGCGGACAGGGGAGCTATATGGCTACACCTTC
>TRBV28|TRBD1|TRBJ1-1|.
CASTTYTGTVEAFF
TGTGCCAGCACCACTTATACTGGGACAGTTGAAGCTTTCTTT
>TRBV6-6|.|TRBJ2-3|.
CASSPYAGTDTQYF
TGTGCCAGCAGCCCCTACGCGGGCACAGATACGCAGTATTTT
>TRBV5-6|TRBD2|TRBJ2-1|.
CASSLKALAGGNEQFF
TGTGCCAGCAGCTTGAAGGCCCTAGCGGGAGGCAATGAGCAGTTCTTC
>TRBV4-1|.|TRBJ2-7|.
CASSQDRGDFYEQYF
TGCGCCAGCAGCCAAGATAGGGGCGACTTCTACGAGCAGTACTTC
>TRBV4-2|.|TRBJ2-7|once
CASSQDHGRLNYEQYF
TGTGCCAGCAGCCAAGATCATGGTCGGCTAAACTACGAGCAGTACTTC